This record covers a single T cell receptor (beta chain). Scientists made TCR beta libraries using UMI-labeled 5' RACE. TCRdb re-called the 5' RACE reads; one entry per CDR3 protein, DNA not given. This sample's table has more than 10,000 distinct CDR3 sequences. The data originate from a study of human CD8 memory T cell subsets. This CDR3 spans 12 amino acids. Germline V gene data show CDR1 as SGDLS and CDR2 as YYNGEE. What was sequenced was CD8+ stem-like memory T cells (TSCM and TCM) sorted from PBMCs. Subset in this sample: stem-like memory CD8 T cells (TSTEM), CCR7+ PD-1- TIGIT-. This clonotype was sampled from a human donor in good health. V is TRBV9 and J is TRBJ2-7. The CDR3 spells CASSGLANEQYF.